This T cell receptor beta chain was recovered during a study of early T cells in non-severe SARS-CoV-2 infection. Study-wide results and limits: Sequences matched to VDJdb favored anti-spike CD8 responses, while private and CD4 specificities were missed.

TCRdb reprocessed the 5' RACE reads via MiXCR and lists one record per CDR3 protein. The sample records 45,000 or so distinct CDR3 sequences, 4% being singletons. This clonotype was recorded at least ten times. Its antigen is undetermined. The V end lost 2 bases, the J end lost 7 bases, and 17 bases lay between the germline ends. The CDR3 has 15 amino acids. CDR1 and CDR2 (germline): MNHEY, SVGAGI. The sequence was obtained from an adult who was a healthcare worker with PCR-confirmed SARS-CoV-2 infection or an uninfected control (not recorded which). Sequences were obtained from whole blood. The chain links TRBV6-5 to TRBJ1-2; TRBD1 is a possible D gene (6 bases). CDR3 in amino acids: CASSYVEGGLGGYTF. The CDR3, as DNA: TGTGCCAGCAGTTACGTAGAAGGGGGATTAGGTGGCTACACCTTC.